Listed below are T cell receptor beta chains from one sample, sequenced in a study of blood T cell repertoires in COVID-19. TCRdb keeps only in-frame clones here, not all; method: immunoSEQ multiplex PCR. The sample includes some 94,000 clones, 80% to 90% of them seen just once. The sample taken for sequencing was peripheral blood. The source of these receptors is a human donor in a cohort sampled during active COVID-19. CDR3s include the opening cysteine and the closing phenylalanine or tryptophan. D genes are given only for firm matches. Rows may omit the clone size; those that give it use once, few, many or a size class.

v_call	clone_size	d_call	j_call	cdr3_aa	cdr3_nt
TRBV4-2	.	TRBD2	TRBJ2-1	CASSHPVGLAVNEQFF	TGTGCCAGCAGCCATCCGGTAGGACTAGCAGTCAATGAGCAGTTCTTC
TRBV6-6	.	.	TRBJ2-5	CASSYPLETQYF	TGTGCCAGCAGTTACCCGTTGGAGACCCAGTACTTC
TRBV30	once	.	TRBJ2-1	CAWSVLAGYNEQFF	TGTGCCTGGAGTGTACTTGCGGGCTACAATGAGCAGTTCTTC
TRBV5-4	.	TRBD2	TRBJ2-1	CASSTGLAVRNEQFF	TGTGCCAGCAGCACCGGACTAGCGGTTAGGAATGAGCAGTTCTTC
TRBV9	.	.	TRBJ2-1	CASSVSRYRSSYNEQFF	TGTGCCAGCAGCGTATCTCGCTATCGAAGCTCCTACAATGAGCAGTTCTTC
TRBV28	.	TRBD2	TRBJ2-3	CASSLSWTSGTAGGTDTQYF	TGTGCCAGCAGTTTAAGTTGGACTAGCGGGACGGCCGGGGGCACAGATACGCAGTATTTT
TRBV27	.	.	TRBJ2-1	CASSALGAIDSSGNEQFF	TGTGCCAGCAGTGCCCTCGGAGCCATCGATTCTTCTGGGAATGAGCAGTTCTTC
TRBV9	.	.	TRBJ1-3	CASSVAGNPGNTIYF	TGTGCCAGCAGCGTAGCGGGGAACCCTGGAAACACCATATATTTT
TRBV3-1/TRBV3-2	.	.	TRBJ1-2	CASSRAGGLYGYTF	TGTGCCAGCAGCCGAGCAGGAGGGCTCTATGGCTACACCTTC
TRBV29-1	.	.	TRBJ2-3	CSVWGTSTDTQYF	TGCAGCGTTTGGGGGACTAGCACAGATACGCAGTATTTT
TRBV28	once	.	TRBJ2-1	CASSPELGRTNEQFF	TGTGCCAGCAGCCCCGAATTGGGGAGGACCAATGAGCAGTTCTTC
TRBV2	.	.	TRBJ1-2	CASSERWGGTYGYTF	TGTGCCAGCAGTGAGCGTTGGGGGGGCACCTATGGCTACACCTTC
TRBV29-1	.	TRBD1	TRBJ2-3	CSGRDSATDTQYF	TGCAGCGGCCGGGACAGTGCCACAGATACGCAGTATTTT
TRBV10-3	.	.	TRBJ2-7	CAISEFSGRGFEQYF	TGTGCCATCAGTGAGTTTAGTGGCAGGGGATTCGAGCAGTACTTC
TRBV3-1/TRBV3-2	.	.	TRBJ2-2	CASSQKQFVELFF	TGTGCCAGCAGCCAAAAGCAATTTGTGGAGCTGTTTTTT
TRBV5-1	.	.	TRBJ1-4	CASSLDTGINEKLFF	TGCGCCAGCAGCTTGGATACAGGGATTAATGAAAAACTGTTTTTT
TRBV24-1	once	TRBD1	TRBJ1-5	CATSDPGQVRSYSNQPQHF	TGTGCCACCAGTGATCCTGGACAGGTCAGGAGTTATAGCAATCAGCCCCAGCATTTT
TRBV5-4	.	.	TRBJ2-3	CASSLRSGGNTDTQYF	TGTGCCAGCAGCTTGCGTAGCGGTGGGAACACAGATACGCAGTATTTT
TRBV3-1/TRBV3-2	once	TRBD2	TRBJ2-3	CASSPGTSGGDTQYF	TGTGCCAGCAGTCCCGGGACTAGCGGCGGAGATACGCAGTATTTT
TRBV4-1	few	.	TRBJ1-1	CASSQENWGDEDTEAFF	TGCGCCAGCAGCCAAGAAAACTGGGGGGATGAGGACACTGAAGCTTTCTTT
TRBV2	.	TRBD2	TRBJ2-1	CASSETPRGLATNEQFF	TGTGCCAGCAGTGAAACCCCCAGGGGACTAGCAACCAATGAGCAGTTCTTC
TRBV2	.	.	TRBJ1-4	CASSDGQPPTNEKLFF	TGTGCCAGCAGTGATGGACAGCCTCCAACTAATGAAAAACTGTTTTTT
TRBV6-5	.	.	TRBJ2-1	CASSRTGYNEQFF	TGTGCCAGCAGTCGAACAGGGTACAATGAGCAGTTCTTC
TRBV28	once	.	TRBJ2-6	CASRGVSPGANVLTF	TGTGCCAGCAGAGGGGTTAGCCCTGGGGCCAACGTCCTGACTTTC
TRBV5-4	.	TRBD2	TRBJ2-3	CASSQGTSGGVTDTQYF	TGTGCCAGCAGCCAAGGGACTAGCGGGGGCGTCACAGATACGCAGTATTTT
TRBV7-9	.	.	TRBJ1-2	CASSPRELGYTF	TGTGCCAGCAGCCCCCGGGAGCTGGGCTACACCTTC
TRBV6-1	.	.	TRBJ1-1	CASSETDTEAFF	TGTGCCAGCAGTGAGACAGATACTGAAGCTTTCTTT
TRBV19	.	.	TRBJ1-1	CASSIPVNRASPNTEAFF	TGTGCCAGTAGTATCCCCGTTAACAGGGCCTCACCGAACACTGAAGCTTTCTTT
TRBV6-6	.	.	TRBJ2-7	CASSYSRGNYEQYF	TGTGCCAGCAGTTACTCGAGAGGGAACTACGAGCAGTACTTC
TRBV9	.	.	TRBJ2-5	CASSQVQGGEGETQYF	TGTGCCAGCAGCCAAGTTCAGGGGGGCGAAGGGGAGACCCAGTACTTC
TRBV28	.	.	TRBJ2-1	CASSRWTAYNEQFF	TGTGCCAGCAGCCGCTGGACAGCCTACAATGAGCAGTTCTTC
TRBV3-1/TRBV3-2	.	.	TRBJ1-6	CASSQAYGRNSPLHF	TGTGCCAGCAGCCAAGCCTATGGGAGGAATTCACCCCTCCACTTT
TRBV19	few	TRBD1	TRBJ1-5	CAISDRSSNQPQHF	TGTGCCATTTCGGACAGGTCTAGCAATCAGCCCCAGCATTTT
TRBV13	once	.	TRBJ2-3	CASSSSRTSTDTQYF	TGTGCCAGCAGCTCTAGCCGAACTAGCACAGATACGCAGTATTTT
TRBV10-1	.	TRBD1	TRBJ1-4	CASSEQQGSNEKLFF	TGCGCCAGCAGTGAACAACAGGGGTCTAATGAAAAACTGTTTTTT
TRBV10-3	.	TRBD1	TRBJ2-7	CAISESTRDRGYEQYF	TGTGCCATCAGTGAGTCGACCCGGGACAGGGGGTACGAGCAGTACTTC
TRBV4-1	.	TRBD2	TRBJ2-5	CASSRHGLRGGNQETQYF	TGCGCCAGCAGCCGGCATGGCCTTCGCGGGGGAAACCAAGAGACCCAGTACTTC
TRBV28	.	.	TRBJ2-7	CASSFAGQLGYEQYF	TGTGCCAGCAGTTTCGCCGGACAGTTAGGCTACGAGCAGTACTTC
TRBV4-3	few	TRBD2	TRBJ2-3	CASSQDAASGSLHTQYF	TGCGCCAGCAGCCAAGATGCGGCTAGCGGGAGCCTACATACGCAGTATTTT
TRBV27	.	.	TRBJ1-6	CASSLTELPLHF	TGTGCCAGCAGTTTAACAGAACTACCCCTCCACTTT
TRBV5-5	.	TRBD1	TRBJ1-2	CASSSGTGNYGYTF	TGTGCCAGCAGTTCCGGGACAGGGAACTATGGCTACACCTTC
TRBV13	.	.	TRBJ2-7	CASSPDRPGAYEQYF	TGTGCCAGCAGCCCCGACAGGCCGGGCGCCTACGAGCAGTACTTC